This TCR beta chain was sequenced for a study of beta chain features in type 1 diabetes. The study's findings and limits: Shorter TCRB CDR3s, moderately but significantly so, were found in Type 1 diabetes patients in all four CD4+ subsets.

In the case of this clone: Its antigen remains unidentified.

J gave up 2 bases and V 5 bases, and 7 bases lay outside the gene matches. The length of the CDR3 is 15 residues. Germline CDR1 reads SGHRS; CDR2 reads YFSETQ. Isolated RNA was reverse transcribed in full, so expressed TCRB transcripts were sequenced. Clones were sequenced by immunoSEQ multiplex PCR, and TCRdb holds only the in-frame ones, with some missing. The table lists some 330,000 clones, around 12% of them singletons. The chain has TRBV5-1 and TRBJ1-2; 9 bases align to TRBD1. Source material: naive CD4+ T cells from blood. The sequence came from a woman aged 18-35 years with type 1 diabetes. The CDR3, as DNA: TGCGCCAGCAGGCCGGGACAGGGTATGAACTATGGCTACACCTTC. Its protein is CASRPGQGMNYGYTF.